The T cell receptor (beta chain) described here comes from a study of T cells expressing NK-cell markers. As regards this clonotype: What it binds is unknown.

CDR3 length: 14 amino acids. Per the germline V gene, CDR1 is SGHTA and CDR2 is FQGNSA. TCR beta cDNA was made by 5'RACE template switching with UMIs. TCRdb re-called the 5' RACE reads, yielding one record per CDR3 amino acid sequence without DNA. The repertoire shows 200,000 to 300,000 distinct CDR3 sequences; the top ten hold around 0.37%. Study results and caveats: Clones of NKG2C+ T cells that had expanded were of unclear HCMV specificity. Leadership of the CD3+CD56-NKG2C+ fraction also belonged to these clonotypes in a few donors. Among CD8+ T cells from five or six donors, dominant NKG2C+ clonotypes accounted for roughly 1.0-8%.

Sequencing used blood T cells: a sorted CD56 or NKG2C T cell subset, CD4+ or CD8+ T cells, or bulk PBMC T cells (not recorded which). This sequence joins TRBV7-2 and TRBJ2-2; the TCRdb D gene call, TRBD1, has no DNA to confirm it. The source is a man younger than 35 in good health. The CDR3: CASSPDRAGGELFF.